One and the same sample provided the 9 T cell receptor beta chains below, sequenced in a study of regulatory T cells in long-lasting Graves disease. Indicated time point: persistent/refractory GD, antithyroid drugs over 5 years with positive TRAb. With RNA extracted from PBMCs as input, the TCR library was made. The TCR beta library used iRepertoire HTBI primers with Arm-PCR amplification of CDR3. TCRdb reanalysed the multiplex PCR reads using MiXCR and keeps one entry per CDR3 protein. The sample shows about 400,000 distinct CDR3 sequences, roughly 20% of them seen only once. The specimen comprised peripheral blood mononuclear cells (PBMCs), sampled when the disease was refractory, from a patient treated with antithyroid drugs. These receptors all stem from a female donor with Graves disease.

This clonotype turned up a few times. The V gene is TRBV29-1, the J gene TRBJ1-2; 7 bases match TRBD1. In germline, CDR1 is SQVTM, CDR2 ANQGSEA. The CDR3 loop spans 16 amino acids. Losses at the gene ends were 6 bases for V and 6 bases for J; bases not matched to a gene: 19. The CDR3 loop is CSVDDRALPGLNGYTF. CDR3 coding DNA: TGCAGCGTCGATGACAGGGCCCTGCCGGGTTTGAATGGCTACACCTTC.

The genes are TRBV6-9 and TRBJ2-7, with 7 bases fitting TRBD2. The CDR3 runs 13 residues. CDR1 and CDR2 (germline): MNHGY, SVAAGI. Losses at the gene ends were 3 bases for V and 6 bases for J; bases not matched to a gene: 5. The CDR3, as DNA: TGTGCCAGCAGTTACGGGGGGTGGGCCGAGCAGTACTTC. Its translation is CASSYGGWAEQYF.

In its sample, this clonotype was seen a few times. This sequence joins TRBV18 and TRBJ1-5, with D maybe TRBD1 (5 bases). The V gene's germline CDR1 is KGHSH and CDR2 LQKENI. The germline V and J ends were trimmed by 5 bases and 3 bases, with 11 bases remaining between them. The CDR3 has 14 amino acids. The CDR3 region has the DNA TGTGCCAGCTCATCCCTACAGGTCAATCAGCCCCAGCATTTT. It translates to CASSSLQVNQPQHF. Together with reference TRBV18 and TRBJ1-5, the CDR3 gives the full variable domain: NAGVMQNPRHLVRRRGQEARLRCSPMKGHSHVYWYRQLPEEGLKFMVYLQKENIIDESGMPKERFSAEFPKEGPSILRIQQVVRGDSAAYFCASSSLQVNQPQHFGDGTRLSIL.

Only one count was recorded for this clonotype. At one of its ends the junction is not consistent with the germline gene, which may arise from a read error. V and J are TRBV7-9 and TRBJ1-5; 7 nucleotides align to TRBD1. Germline CDR1 reads SEHNR; CDR2 reads FQNEAQ (reference sequence). The CDR3 is made up of 15 amino acids. The chain's CDR3 is CASSPQGMGDQPQRF. The CDR3 DNA sequence: TGTGCCAGCAGCCCACAGGGGATGGGTGATCAGCCCCAGCGTTTT.

In this sample, this clonotype turned up a few times. V usage is TRBV10-3 and J usage is TRBJ2-7; 7 bases align to TRBD1. CDR3 length: 13 residues. Germline V gene data show CDR1 as ENHRY and CDR2 as SYGVKD. V was pared by 5 bases and J by 4 bases, with 5 bases of the junction left unmatched. For the CDR3, the DNA is TGTGCCATCAGTCGACAGGGAGAGTACGAGCAGTACTTC. The encoded protein is CAISRQGEYEQYF.

This clonotype has ten or more counts. The rearrangement joins TRBV6-1 to TRBJ1-2; no clear D. Germline loops: CDR1 MNHNS, CDR2 SASEGT. The CDR3 loop spans 13 amino acids. V lost 6 bases and J lost 2, with 10 bases in between. The chain's CDR3 is CASRLDGNYGYTF. CDR3 nucleotide sequence: TGTGCCAGCAGACTTGACGGGAACTATGGCTACACCTTC.

The table lists this clonotype with a few counts. The J gene is TRBJ2-7, the V gene TRBV7-8, with TRBD2 as a possible D gene (5 bases). Germline V gives CDR1 SGHVS, CDR2 FQNEAQ. V lost 1 base and J 6 bases, leaving 13 bases between the germline ends. The CDR3 consists of 14 residues. Here the CDR3 DNA reads TGTGCCAGCAGCTTAGAAGGGAATGCGGGCGAGCAGTACTTC. It translates to CASSLEGNAGEQYF.

This clonotype was picked up many times. The chain uses TRBV6-1 and TRBJ2-7; tentatively, D is TRBD1 or TRBD2 (6 bases each). Germline V lookup: CDR1 MNHNS, CDR2 SASEGT. This CDR3 comprises 14 residues. The V end was cut by 5 bases, the J end by 2 bases, with 13 bases between. CDR3 DNA sequence: TGTGCCAGCAGTCACCGAGGGGGGACCTACGAGCAGTACTTC. Its translation is CASSHRGGTYEQYF.

V usage is TRBV20-1 and J usage is TRBJ1-5; D perhaps matches TRBD1 (6 bases). The CDR3 has 16 amino acids. V was pared by 0 bases and J by 4 bases, with 16 bases between. Germline V CDR1 and CDR2: DFQATT, SNEGSKA (reference sequence). The CDR3 nucleotides read TGCAGTGCTAGAGATACCAGGCAGGGGTGGAATCAGCCCCAGCATTTT. Amino acid sequence: CSARDTRQGWNQPQHF.